This entry lists 26 T cell receptor beta chains sequenced from one sample in a study of T cell responses to AZD1222 COVID-19 vaccine. Repertoires were generated with immunoSEQ multiplex PCR, while TCRdb's copy carries only in-frame clones and drops some. The sample has 95,000 to 110,000 clones, 86% seen once. The specimen was peripheral blood, collected 28 days after the second dose of the MenACWY control vaccine. These receptors were obtained from an adult who received the MenACWY meningococcal vaccine as a control.

The genes are TRBV6-2 or TRBV6-3 and TRBJ2-7; 10 bases fit TRBD1. CDR1 MNHEY and CDR2 SVGEGT come from the germline V gene. The CDR3 loop spans 15 amino acids. J lost 7 bases, V lost 5 bases, and 11 bases had no gene match. The CDR3 spells CASSAPGQGTSEQYF. For the CDR3, the DNA is TGTGCCAGCAGTGCACCGGGACAGGGGACTTCAGAGCAGTACTTC.

V is TRBV7-2 and J is TRBJ2-3; 8 bases match TRBD2. CDR3 length: 14 amino acids. Per germline, CDR1 SGHTA and CDR2 FQGNSA. Trimming at V came to 6 bases and at J to 2 bases, leaving 4 bases not matched to a gene. CDR3 loop: CASRPGGATDTQYF. In DNA form, the CDR3 reads TGTGCCAGCAGACCGGGGGGGGCCACAGATACGCAGTATTTT.

The genes are TRBV20-1 and TRBJ2-5, with 7 nucleotides matching TRBD2. Germline V CDR1 and CDR2: DFQATT, SNEGSKA (reference sequence). The J segment lost 2 bases and the V segment lost 3 bases, leaving 9 bases of the junction unmatched. The CDR3 has 15 amino acids. This CDR3 reads CSASPPRGGQETQYF. In nucleotides, the CDR3 is TGCAGTGCTAGTCCCCCCCGCGGGGGACAAGAGACCCAGTACTTC.

The V and J genes are TRBV5-4 and TRBJ2-7, with TRBD1 identical over 7 bases. CDR1 SGHNT and CDR2 YYREEE come from the germline V gene (reference sequence). The V segment lost 4 bases and the J segment 2 bases; nucleotides outside the gene matches: 9. The CDR3 has 15 amino acids. The DNA for the CDR3 is TGTGCCAGCAGCCTTATGACAGGGTCCGCCTACGAGCAGTACTTC. Residues: CASSLMTGSAYEQYF.

The chain combines TRBV4-3 with TRBJ1-1, with D tentatively TRBD1 (5 bases). V lost 0 bases and J 4 bases, leaving 9 bases between the germline ends. This CDR3 has 14 amino acids. CDR1 is LGHNA and CDR2 is YSLEER in the germline V gene. DNA for the CDR3: TGCGCCAGCAGCCAAGAGGCAGGGTCCACTGAAGCTTTCTTT. Translation: CASSQEAGSTEAFF.

The count of this clone is one. CDR3 in amino acids: CASSQSNYGYTF. CDR3 coding DNA: TGTGCCAGCAGCCAGTCCAACTATGGCTACACCTTC. This sequence joins TRBV14 and TRBJ1-2; D not resolved. The CDR3 length is 12 residues. Germline assignment: CDR1 SGHDN and CDR2 FVKESK. V dropped 3 bases and J dropped 2 bases, with 4 bases sitting between them.

CDR3 amino acids: CASSYSDYGDTEAFF. The CDR3 DNA follows: TGTGCCAGCAGTTACTCCGACTACGGGGACACTGAAGCTTTCTTT. This rearrangement joins TRBV6-5 to TRBJ1-1; D call uncertain. Germline V gives CDR1 MNHEY, CDR2 SVGAGI. Trimming took off 0 bases at V and 3 bases at J, with 11 bases between the two ends. CDR3 length: 15 residues.

The chain combines TRBV6-2 or TRBV6-3 with TRBJ1-1, with a tentative D call TRBD1 (6 bases). V was clipped by 4 bases and J by 1 base, with 16 bases between them. CDR3 length: 16 amino acids. Looked up from germline, CDR1 is MNHEY and CDR2 is SVGEGT. The CDR3 region has the DNA TGTGCCAGCAGTTCGGGTCAGGGGATAGAGAACACTGAAGCTTTCTTT. Its protein is CASSSGQGIENTEAFF.

This clone was found once. J is TRBJ1-3 and V is TRBV5-1; possibly TRBD1 for D (5 bases). Trimming shortened V by 5 bases and J by 0 bases, and 9 bases separated the two germline ends. The CDR3 length is 14 residues. Germline V CDR1 and CDR2: SGHRS, YFSETQ. The CDR3 nucleotides read TGCGCCAGCAGTTATGACAGCTCTGGAAACACCATATATTTT. The encoded protein is CASSYDSSGNTIYF.

This chain links TRBV28 with TRBJ1-2; possibly TRBD1 for D (5 bases). This CDR3 is built from 12 residues. Trimming shortened V by 5 bases and J by 8 bases, and 12 bases separated the two germline ends. In germline, CDR1 is MDHEN, CDR2 SYDVKM. Here the CDR3 reads CASSQGGAGYTF. CDR3 coding DNA: TGTGCCAGCAGTCAGGGAGGGGCCGGCTACACCTTC.

The rearrangement links TRBV28 to TRBJ2-1; 9 bases align to TRBD2. The trim removed 3 bases at V and 7 bases at J, leaving 13 bases unmatched. This CDR3 comprises 17 residues. Germline CDR1 MDHEN, CDR2 SYDVKM. The CDR3 bases are TGTGCCAGCAGTTTCCGGTACTTGCGGGGGGGAGGGAATGAGCAGTTCTTC. It encodes CASSFRYLRGGGNEQFF.

V usage is TRBV3-1 (or the pseudogene TRBV3-2) and J usage is TRBJ2-7, with TRBD2 matching 10 bases. V was clipped by 2 bases and J by 3 bases; unmatched bases: 4. This CDR3 is 15 amino acids long. Germline V CDR1 and CDR2: LGHDT, YNNKEL (reference sequence). CDR3 in amino acids: CASSQLPSGGYEQYF. CDR3 bases: TGTGCCAGCAGCCAATTACCTAGCGGGGGCTACGAGCAGTACTTC.

About this clone itself: This sample also contains other DNA sequences that code for the same CDR3. The chain carries TRBV20-1 and TRBJ2-7; unclear D gene. The CDR3 sequence is 11 residues long. Germline V CDR1 and CDR2: DFQATT, SNEGSKA (reference sequence). V was cut by 1 base and J by 4 bases, with 5 bases left in between. Here the CDR3 DNA reads TGCAGTGCTAGAGCCTCTTACGAGCAGTACTTC. It translates to CSARASYEQYF.

This chain connects TRBV18 to TRBJ2-5, with D unresolved. The CDR3 runs to 12 residues. The germline V gene has CDR1 KGHSH and CDR2 LQKENI. V was trimmed by 4 bases and J by 5 bases, leaving 8 bases between them. The CDR3 sequence is CASSQGWETQYF. CDR3 nucleotide sequence: TGTGCCAGCTCACAGGGATGGGAGACCCAGTACTTC.

As for this clone: At one of its ends the junction is not consistent with the germline gene, which may arise from a read error. The chain links TRBV29-1 to TRBJ2-7; tentatively, D is TRBD1 (6 bases). This CDR3 contains 10 residues. Per germline, CDR1 SQVTM and CDR2 ANQGSEA. CDR3 coding DNA: TGCAGCGTCGTAGACAGGTTCAGTAGTTTC. It translates to CSVVDRFSSF.

The V call is TRBV9, the J call TRBJ2-7, with no clear D. With 0 bases removed from V and 0 bases from J, the gap between germline ends came to 13 bases. CDR1 and CDR2 (germline): SGDLS, YYNGEE. This CDR3 contains 16 residues. CDR3 DNA: TGTGCCAGCAGCGTAGGAGACGCCCCGAGCTCCTACGAGCAGTACTTC. Translated, it gives CASSVGDAPSSYEQYF.

The rearrangement joins TRBV5-5 to TRBJ1-1; D gene unclear. V was clipped by 0 bases and J by 0 bases, with 6 bases between them. The CDR3 totals 14 residues. Germline CDR1 SGHKS, CDR2 YYEKEE (reference sequence). In nucleotides, the CDR3 is TGTGCCAGCAGCTTGGATTTCGTGAACACTGAAGCTTTCTTT. Its translation: CASSLDFVNTEAFF.

The chain has TRBV5-1 and TRBJ1-5; 8 bases map to TRBD1. The CDR3 loop spans 13 amino acids. Germline CDR1 and CDR2: SGHRS and YFSETQ. Unmatched junction bases numbered 12, after V lost 4 bases and J lost 15 bases. Here the CDR3 reads CASSTGQGGPGHF. The CDR3 region has the DNA TGCGCCAGCAGCACCGGACAGGGCGGCCCTGGGCATTTT.

V usage is TRBV3-1 (or the pseudogene TRBV3-2) and J usage is TRBJ2-7; 9 bases fit TRBD1. Germline CDR1 is LGHDT and CDR2 is YNNKEL (reference sequence). The trim removed 1 base at V and 1 base at J, leaving 5 bases unmatched. This CDR3 contains 16 residues. The chain's CDR3 is CASSQGRTGASYEQYF. The DNA of the CDR3 is TGTGCCAGCAGCCAAGGACGGACAGGGGCTTCCTACGAGCAGTACTTC.

The chain recombines TRBV4-3 with TRBJ1-3, with TRBD1 matching over 7 bases. V trimming: 1 base; J trimming: 9 bases; junction bases outside the gene matches: 18. In germline, CDR1 is LGHNA, CDR2 YSLEER. The CDR3 length is 18 residues. The CDR3 DNA sequence: TGCGCCAGCAGCCAAGGGGAGCGGGGACAGACCTTTTTGATCACCATATATTTT. It codes for CASSQGERGQTFLITIYF.

The CDR3 protein is CASSYNANNYGYTF. The CDR3 DNA follows: TGTGCCAGCAGTTATAACGCCAATAACTATGGCTACACCTTC. The chain carries TRBV6-5 and TRBJ1-2; D unresolved. Trimming shortened V by 3 bases and J by 1 base, and 9 bases separated the two germline ends. The CDR3 contains 14 residues. The germline V gene has CDR1 MNHEY and CDR2 SVGAGI.

The CDR3: CASSQRTSTTDTQYF. The DNA for the CDR3 is TGTGCCAGCAGCCAACGGACTAGCACAACAGATACGCAGTATTTT. The V gene is TRBV9, the J gene TRBJ2-3; the match to TRBD2 covers 8 bases. The CDR3 consists of 15 residues. V trimming: 4 bases; J trimming: 3 bases; junction bases outside the gene matches: 7. Germline V gene lookup returns CDR1 SGDLS and CDR2 YYNGEE.

The chain uses TRBV7-2 and TRBJ2-1; 8 bases are shared with TRBD2. The V gene end was trimmed by 5 bases and the J gene end by 0 bases; junction bases not matched to a gene: 6. CDR1 and CDR2 (germline): SGHTA, FQGNSA. The CDR3 loop spans 16 amino acids. The CDR3 DNA reads TGTGCCAGCAGCCCCCTTAGCGGGGTCTCCTACAATGAGCAGTTCTTC. It codes for CASSPLSGVSYNEQFF.

Turning to this clone: The junction does not match germline at one end; this may be a read error. This sequence joins TRBV18 and TRBJ2-7; a possible D gene is TRBD2 (6 bases). Germline CDR1 and CDR2: KGHSH and LQKENI. CDR3 length: 14 residues. CDR3 in amino acids: CASSSPQGGGEQYF. CDR3 sequence (DNA): TGTGCCAGCTCATCACCTCAGGGAGGCGGCGAGCAGTACTTC.

This chain connects TRBV5-4 to TRBJ1-2, with 7 bases matching TRBD1. CDR1 and CDR2 from the germline V gene are SGHNT and YYREEE (reference sequence). This CDR3 is 15 amino acids long. J was trimmed by 3 bases and V by 4 bases; bases with no gene match: 9. CDR3 bases: TGTGCCAGCAGCCCCGAGAGACAGGGATACTATGGCTACACCTTC. Its protein product is CASSPERQGYYGYTF.

The J gene is TRBJ2-3, the V gene TRBV4-1, with TRBD1 matching 7 bases. V shed 0 bases and J 0 bases; nucleotides not matched to a gene: 6. Germline V gives CDR1 MGHRA, CDR2 YSYEKL. The CDR3 consists of 17 residues. DNA for the CDR3: TGCGCCAGCAGCCAAGAGGGACAGAGTTCTAGCACAGATACGCAGTATTTT. It is translated as CASSQEGQSSSTDTQYF.